This T cell receptor (beta chain) was captured by sequencing in a study of blood T cell repertoires in COVID-19. The overall study: COVID-19 samples, acute and convalescent, were from the United States, Italy and Spain.

The CDR3 contains 15 residues. V was cut by 5 bases and J by 5 bases, with 15 bases left in between. Per the germline V gene, CDR1 is SGHAT and CDR2 is FQNNGV. Generated by immunoSEQ multiplex PCR, the TCRdb table keeps only in-frame clones and is missing some. The sample has about 90,000 clones; about 80% are singletons. This clone showed up just a few times. V usage is TRBV11-2 and J usage is TRBJ1-4; TRBD1 might be the D (6 bases). The material sequenced was peripheral blood. The clonotype was recovered from a woman aged 70 to 79 with acute or convalescent COVID-19. This CDR3 reads CASSPGGRGNEKLFF. The DNA for the CDR3 is TGTGCCAGCAGCCCAGGCGGGAGGGGGAATGAAAAACTGTTTTTT. The whole variable domain, filled in from reference TRBV11-2 and TRBJ1-4, reads EAGVAQSPRYKIIEKRQSVAFWCNPISGHATLYWYQQILGQGPKLLIQFQNNGVVDDSQLPKDRFSAERLKGVDSTLKIQPAKLEDSAVYLCASSPGGRGNEKLFFGSGTQLSVL.